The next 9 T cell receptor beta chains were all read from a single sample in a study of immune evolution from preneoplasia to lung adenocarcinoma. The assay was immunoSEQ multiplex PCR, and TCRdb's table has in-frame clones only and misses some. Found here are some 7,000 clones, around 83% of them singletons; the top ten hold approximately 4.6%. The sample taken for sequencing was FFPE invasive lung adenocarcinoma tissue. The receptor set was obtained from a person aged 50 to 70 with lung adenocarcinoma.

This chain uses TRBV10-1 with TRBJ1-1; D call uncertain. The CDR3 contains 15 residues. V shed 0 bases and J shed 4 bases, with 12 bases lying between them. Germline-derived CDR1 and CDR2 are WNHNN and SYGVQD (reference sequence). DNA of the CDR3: TGCGCCAGCAGTGAGTCTAGAACTATGGGCACTGAAGCTTTCTTT. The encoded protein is CASSESRTMGTEAFF.

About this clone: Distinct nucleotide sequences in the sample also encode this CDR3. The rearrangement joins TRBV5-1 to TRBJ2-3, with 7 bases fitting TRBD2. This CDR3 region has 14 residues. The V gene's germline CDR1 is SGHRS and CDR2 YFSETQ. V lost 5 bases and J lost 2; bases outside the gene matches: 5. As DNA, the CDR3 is TGCGCCAGCAGTCGGAGCGGGGACACAGATACGCAGTATTTT. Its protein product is CASSRSGDTDTQYF.

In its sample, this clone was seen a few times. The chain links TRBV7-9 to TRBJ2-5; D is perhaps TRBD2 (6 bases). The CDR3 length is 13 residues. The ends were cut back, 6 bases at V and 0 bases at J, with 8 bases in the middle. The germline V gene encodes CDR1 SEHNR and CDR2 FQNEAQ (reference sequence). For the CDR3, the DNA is TGTGCCAGCAGGCGCGGGGACCAAGAGACCCAGTACTTC. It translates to CASRRGDQETQYF. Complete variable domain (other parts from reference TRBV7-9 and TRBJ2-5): DTGVSQNPRHKITKRGQNVTFRCDPISEHNRLYWYRQTLGQGPEFLTYFQNEAQLEKSRLLSDRFSAERPKGSFSTLEIQRTEQGDSAMYLCASRRGDQETQYFGPGTRLLVL.

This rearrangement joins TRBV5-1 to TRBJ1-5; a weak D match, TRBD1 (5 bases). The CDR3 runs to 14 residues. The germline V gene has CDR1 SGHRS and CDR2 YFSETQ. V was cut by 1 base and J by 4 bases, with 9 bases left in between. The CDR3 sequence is CASSLMGGNQPQHF. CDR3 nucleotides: TGCGCCAGCAGCTTGATGGGGGGGAATCAGCCCCAGCATTTT.

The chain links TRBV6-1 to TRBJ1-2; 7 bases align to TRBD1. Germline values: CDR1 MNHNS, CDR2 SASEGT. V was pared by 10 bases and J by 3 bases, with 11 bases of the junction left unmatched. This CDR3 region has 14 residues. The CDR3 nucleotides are TGTGCCATCGGGGGGTGGGGGACAGACTATGGCTACACCTTC. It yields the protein CAIGGWGTDYGYTF.

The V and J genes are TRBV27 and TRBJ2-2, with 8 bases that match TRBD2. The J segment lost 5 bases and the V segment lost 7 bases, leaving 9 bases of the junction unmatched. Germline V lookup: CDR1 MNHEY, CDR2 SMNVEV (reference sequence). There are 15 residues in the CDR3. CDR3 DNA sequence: TGTGCCAGCACCAGTAACGGCGGGAGGACCGGGGAGCTGTTTTTT. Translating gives CASTSNGGRTGELFF.

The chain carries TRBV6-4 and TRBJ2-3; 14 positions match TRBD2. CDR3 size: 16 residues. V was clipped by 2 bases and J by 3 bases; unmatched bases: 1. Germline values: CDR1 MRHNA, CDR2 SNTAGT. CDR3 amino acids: CASSDGTSGGTDTQYF. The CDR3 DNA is TGTGCCAGCAGTGACGGGACTAGCGGGGGTACAGATACGCAGTATTTT.

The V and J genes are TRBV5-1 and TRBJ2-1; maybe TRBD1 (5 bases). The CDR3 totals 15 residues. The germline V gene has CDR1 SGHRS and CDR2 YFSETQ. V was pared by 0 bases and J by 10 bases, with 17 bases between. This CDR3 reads CASSLELDRAREQFF. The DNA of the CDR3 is TGCGCCAGCAGCTTGGAGCTAGACAGAGCTCGAGAGCAGTTCTTC.

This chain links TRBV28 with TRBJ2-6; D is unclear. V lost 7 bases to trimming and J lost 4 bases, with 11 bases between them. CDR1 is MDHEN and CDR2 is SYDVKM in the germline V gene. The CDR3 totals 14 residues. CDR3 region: CASNMNGGANVLTF. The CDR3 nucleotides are TGTGCCAGCAACATGAATGGAGGGGCCAACGTCCTGACTTTC. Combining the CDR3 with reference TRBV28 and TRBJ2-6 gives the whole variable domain DVKVTQSSRYLVKRTGEKVFLECVQDMDHENMFWYRQDPGLGLRLIYFSYDVKMKEKGDIPEGYSVSREKKERFSLILESASTNQTSMYLCASNMNGGANVLTFGAGSRLTVL.